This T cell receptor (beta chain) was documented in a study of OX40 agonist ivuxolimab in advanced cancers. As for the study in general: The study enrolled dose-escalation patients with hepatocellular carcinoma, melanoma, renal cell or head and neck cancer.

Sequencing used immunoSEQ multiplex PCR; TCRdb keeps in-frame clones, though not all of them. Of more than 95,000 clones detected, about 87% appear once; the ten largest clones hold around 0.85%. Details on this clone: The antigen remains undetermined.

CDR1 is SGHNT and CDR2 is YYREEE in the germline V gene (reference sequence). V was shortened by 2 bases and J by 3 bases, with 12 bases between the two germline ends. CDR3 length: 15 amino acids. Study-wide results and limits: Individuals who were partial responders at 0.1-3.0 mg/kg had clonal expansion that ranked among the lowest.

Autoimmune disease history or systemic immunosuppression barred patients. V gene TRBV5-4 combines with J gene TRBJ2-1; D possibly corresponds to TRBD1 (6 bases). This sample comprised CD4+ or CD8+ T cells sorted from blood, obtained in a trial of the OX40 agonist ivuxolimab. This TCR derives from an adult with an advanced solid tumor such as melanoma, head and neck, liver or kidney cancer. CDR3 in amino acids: CASSLGRGIYNEQFF. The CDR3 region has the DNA TGTGCCAGCAGCTTAGGAAGGGGGATCTACAATGAGCAGTTCTTC. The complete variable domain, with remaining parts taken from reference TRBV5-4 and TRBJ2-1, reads ETGVTQSPTHLIKTRGQQVTLRCSSQSGHNTVSWYQQALGQGPQFIFQYYREEENGRGNFPPRFSGLQFPNYSSELNVNALELDDSALYLCASSLGRGIYNEQFFGPGTRLTVL.